The next 28 T cell receptor beta chains were all read from a single sample in a study of T-cell reconstitution after alpha-beta-depleted transplantation in children. Unique molecular identifiers were incorporated when the TCRbeta library was constructed. TCRdb ran MiXCR on the PCR reads and lists one entry per CDR3 protein. The sample includes about 300,000 distinct CDR3 sequences, around 10% of them seen just once. This material consisted of PBMCs, taken before TCRalphabeta/CD19-depleted stem cell transplant. The receptors shown here come from a boy under two years old with acute myeloid leukemia, due to receive a stem cell transplant.

A remark on this clonotype: This may come from a read error, since a much larger clone is one base off. The chain is built from TRBV7-6 and TRBJ1-5; D is ambiguous. Per germline, CDR1 SGHVS and CDR2 FNYEAQ. This CDR3 spans 15 amino acids. The CDR3 loop reads CASSFAGGSNKPQHF. The CDR3 DNA is TGTGCCAGCAGCTTCGCCGGAGGAAGCAATAAGCCCCAGCATTTT.

This clonotype was counted at least ten times. This sequence joins TRBV7-2 and TRBJ2-7; the match to TRBD1 covers 9 bases. The CDR3 is 13 residues long. With V trimmed by 4 bases and J by 3 bases, 1 base remained unmatched. From germline, CDR1 is SGHTA and CDR2 FQGNSA. The CDR3 DNA reads TGTGCCAGCAGCTGGGGACAGGGCTACGAGCAGTACTTC. Residues: CASSWGQGYEQYF.

This clonotype came up many times. DNA of the CDR3: TGCGCCAGCAGATCGGACCCGGGGGGGAATTCACCCCTCCACTTT. Translation gives CASRSDPGGNSPLHF. V usage is TRBV5-1 and J usage is TRBJ1-6; possible D gene TRBD1, 5 bases. CDR1 is SGHRS, CDR2 YFSETQ, per germline. Trimming stripped 5 bases from V and 7 bases from J, with 16 bases between. The CDR3 extends over 15 amino acids.

This clonotype was counted ten times or more. V gene TRBV10-3 combines with J gene TRBJ2-2; D might be TRBD2 (5 bases). V was clipped by 2 bases and J by 8 bases, with 15 bases between them. Germline V gives CDR1 ENHRY, CDR2 SYGVKD. This CDR3 contains 15 residues. The CDR3: CAISEPRATPGELFF. For the CDR3, the DNA is TGTGCCATCAGTGAGCCGAGGGCTACCCCAGGGGAGCTGTTTTTT.

The table lists this clonotype with many counts. The chain recombines TRBV24-1 with TRBJ2-5, with D perhaps given as TRBD1 or TRBD2 (7 bases each). The V gene's germline CDR1 is KGHDR and CDR2 SFDVKD. The CDR3 is made up of 15 amino acids. V lost 3 bases and J lost 4, with 14 bases in between. DNA of the CDR3: TGTGCCACCAGTGATCCGGGGGGACAGCGAGAGACCCAGTACTTC. Translation: CATSDPGGQRETQYF.

There are many counts of this clonotype. This chain links TRBV6-2 or TRBV6-3 with TRBJ2-2; D ambiguous. From germline, CDR1 is MNHEY and CDR2 SVGEGT. The CDR3 is made up of 13 amino acids. The ends were cut back, 3 bases at V and 6 bases at J, with 8 bases in the middle. The CDR3 sequence is CASSYRGAGELFF. In nucleotides, the CDR3 is TGTGCCAGCAGTTATCGCGGCGCCGGGGAGCTGTTTTTT.

This clonotype has ten or more counts. The rearrangement uses TRBV7-2 and TRBJ2-1; D not resolved. Germline CDR1 SGHTA, CDR2 FQGNSA. V was pared by 0 bases and J by 7 bases, with 4 bases between. This CDR3 spans 12 amino acids. The CDR3 DNA follows: TGTGCCAGCAGCTTAGCGAGGAATGAGCAGTTCTTC. Encoded protein: CASSLARNEQFF. Combining the CDR3 with reference TRBV7-2 and TRBJ2-1 gives the whole variable domain GAGVSQSPSNKVTEKGKDVELRCDPISGHTALYWYRQSLGQGLEFLIYFQGNSAPDKSGLPSDRFSAERTGGSVSTLTIQRTQQEDSAVYLCASSLARNEQFFGPGTRLTVL.

This clonotype was recorded at least ten times. The CDR3 region has the DNA TGTGCCAGCAGCGTAGCTAGCGACAGAGCCGGGGCCAACGTCCTGACTTTC. It codes for CASSVASDRAGANVLTF. The chain carries TRBV9 and TRBJ2-6; possible D gene TRBD2, 6 bases. The germline gives CDR1 SGDLS, CDR2 YYNGEE. This CDR3 is 17 amino acids long. V lost 0 bases and J 4 bases, leaving 14 bases between the germline ends.

This clonotype showed up many times. The CDR3 is CASSLQGERETQYF. The DNA of the CDR3 is TGTGCCAGCAGCCTACAGGGGGAGAGGGAGACCCAGTACTTC. The chain combines TRBV7-2 with TRBJ2-5; 8 nucleotides line up with TRBD1. Germline loops: CDR1 SGHTA, CDR2 FQGNSA. This CDR3 contains 14 residues. V lost 5 bases to trimming and J lost 5 bases; unmatched junction nucleotides: 7.

This chain joins TRBV28 and TRBJ2-3; TRBD2 matches 15 bases. The CDR3 length is 20 residues. The V segment lost 4 bases and the J segment 0 bases; nucleotides outside the gene matches: 11. Germline V gene sequence: CDR1 MDHEN, CDR2 SYDVKM. CDR3 in amino acids: CASSSAPGTSGGFSTDTQYF. CDR3 coding DNA: TGTGCCAGCAGTTCAGCCCCCGGGACTAGCGGGGGGTTTAGCACAGATACGCAGTATTTT.

Ten or more counts support this clonotype. This sequence joins TRBV20-1 and TRBJ2-2, with TRBD1 identical over 8 bases. The CDR3 has 15 residues. The germline V gene has CDR1 DFQATT and CDR2 SNEGSKA (reference sequence). Trimming cost V 1 base and J 0 bases; bases outside gene matches: 1. The CDR3 region has the DNA TGCAGTGCTAGAGCAGGGGGCGCGAACACCGGGGAGCTGTTTTTT. Translating it yields CSARAGGANTGELFF.

This clonotype was observed at least ten times. V gene TRBV18 combines with J gene TRBJ2-7; D is perhaps TRBD1 (6 bases). CDR1 KGHSH and CDR2 LQKENI come from the germline V gene. Trimming took off 2 bases at V and 5 bases at J, with 16 bases between the two ends. The CDR3 covers 15 residues. CDR3 sequence reads: CASSPILGQGHEQYF. CDR3 in DNA: TGTGCCAGCTCACCAATTTTGGGACAAGGCCACGAGCAGTACTTC.

There are many counts of this clonotype. The chain links TRBV11-2 to TRBJ1-3; D remains ambiguous. Trimming took off 3 bases at V and 0 bases at J, with 9 bases between the two ends. This CDR3 is 15 amino acids long. Germline assignment: CDR1 SGHAT and CDR2 FQNNGV. As DNA, the CDR3 is TGTGCCAGCAGCTTCCCTAGCCGCTCTGGAAACACCATATATTTT. This sequence encodes CASSFPSRSGNTIYF.

This clonotype was counted at least ten times. This chain joins TRBV6-6 and TRBJ2-7; D may match TRBD1 or TRBD2 (6 bases each). Trimming stripped 6 bases from V and 6 bases from J, with 12 bases between. The CDR3 spans 12 residues. Germline CDR1 and CDR2: MNHNY and SVGAGI (reference sequence). CDR3 DNA sequence: TGTGCCAGCAGAATCCCGGGGGCCGAGCAGTACTTC. Protein product: CASRIPGAEQYF.

This chain connects TRBV20-1 to TRBJ2-7; TRBD1 matches at 7 bases. CDR1 and CDR2 from the germline V gene are DFQATT and SNEGSKA (reference sequence). The CDR3 sequence is 15 residues long. V was pared by 0 bases and J by 1 base, with 6 bases of the junction left unmatched. DNA of the CDR3: TGCAGTGCTAGAGACTTTTTGGACAGGTCCTACGAGCAGTACTTC. Its translation is CSARDFLDRSYEQYF.

This clonotype showed up many times. The rearrangement links TRBV20-1 to TRBJ2-5; D remains ambiguous. The germline V and J ends were trimmed by 3 bases and 0 bases, with 8 bases remaining between them. In germline, CDR1 is DFQATT, CDR2 SNEGSKA (reference sequence). This CDR3 is built from 13 residues. CDR3 nucleotides: TGCAGTGCTAGTGCAACGAACCAAGAGACCCAGTACTTC. It translates to CSASATNQETQYF.

This clonotype was seen at least ten times. The chain uses TRBV5-5 and TRBJ2-2, with D tentatively TRBD2 (5 bases). Trimming left V 2 bases short and J 3 bases short, with 8 bases between. The germline V gene has CDR1 SGHKS and CDR2 YYEKEE (reference sequence). The length of the CDR3 is 14 residues. The CDR3 sequence: CASSFRTYTGELFF. The CDR3 bases are TGTGCCAGCAGCTTCAGGACTTACACCGGGGAGCTGTTTTTT.

At least ten counts were recorded for this clonotype. The chain couples TRBV7-3 to TRBJ2-5, with 15 bases lining up with TRBD2. Germline CDR1 is SGHTA and CDR2 is FQGTGA. This CDR3 has 16 amino acids. J lost 4 bases, V lost 1 base, and 1 base had no gene match. This CDR3 is CASSLRGLAGGETQYF. Here the CDR3 DNA reads TGTGCCAGCAGCTTAAGGGGACTAGCGGGAGGAGAGACCCAGTACTTC. Full variable domain (rest looked up from reference TRBV7-3 and TRBJ2-5): GAGVSQTPSNKVTEKGKYVELRCDPISGHTALYWYRQSLGQGPEFLIYFQGTGAADDSGLPNDRFFAVRPEGSVSTLKIQRTERGDSAVYLCASSLRGLAGGETQYFGPGTRLLVL.

This clonotype showed up many times. This chain joins TRBV5-4 and TRBJ2-2; 9 nucleotides agree with TRBD2. Trimming cost V 6 bases and J 6 bases; bases outside gene matches: 12. The CDR3 length is 16 residues. CDR1 and CDR2 (germline): SGHNT, YYREEE (reference sequence). Here the CDR3 DNA reads TGTGCCAGCATCACGGGGGCGGGAGGGCCCGCCGGGGAGCTGTTTTTT. Translation: CASITGAGGPAGELFF.

On this clonotype: The junction differs from germline at one of its ends, possibly a read error. This chain uses TRBV20-1 with TRBJ2-7; 7 bases fit TRBD1. CDR1 and CDR2 (germline): DFQATT, SNEGSKA (reference sequence). CDR3 length: 14 residues. The CDR3 bases are TGCAGTGCTAGAGGGGGACAGCCCCCCTATGAGCAGTACTTC. Residues: CSARGGQPPYEQYF.

This clonotype was picked up many times. The chain combines TRBV5-1 with TRBJ2-7; the D gene could be TRBD1 or TRBD2 (6 bases each). Deletions cut 3 bases from V and 7 bases from J, with 23 bases between. This CDR3 spans 16 amino acids. Germline CDR1 and CDR2: SGHRS and YFSETQ. CDR3 bases: TGCGCCAGCAGCTCAGGAGGAGGGCAGGGGCGGATGGAGCAGTACTTC. Protein product: CASSSGGGQGRMEQYF.

This clonotype was detected ten times or more. The chain combines TRBV7-2 with TRBJ1-4; D is perhaps TRBD1 (5 bases). The ends were cut back, 4 bases at V and 8 bases at J, with 20 bases in the middle. CDR1 and CDR2 (germline): SGHTA, FQGNSA. The CDR3 contains 16 residues. The CDR3 is CASSSRRPGRGEKLFF. The CDR3 region has the DNA TGTGCCAGCAGCTCCCGAAGGCCGGGAAGGGGCGAAAAACTGTTTTTT.

There are a few counts of this clonotype. J is TRBJ2-5 and V is TRBV9; 9 nucleotides agree with TRBD2. The junction had 7 bases not matched to a gene; V was cut back by 5 bases and J by 5 bases. The germline V gene has CDR1 SGDLS and CDR2 YYNGEE. The CDR3 spans 14 residues. The CDR3 region is CASSFSGGMETQYF. The CDR3 DNA reads as TGTGCCAGCAGTTTCAGCGGGGGGATGGAGACCCAGTACTTC.

In this sample, this clonotype turned up a few times. The V call is TRBV12-3 or TRBV12-4, the J call TRBJ2-7; maybe TRBD1 (6 bases). V was shortened by 6 bases and J by 2 bases, with 17 bases between the two germline ends. The CDR3 extends over 15 amino acids. CDR3 amino acids: CASSHTGNPTYEQYF. The CDR3 DNA reads TGTGCCAGCAGCCATACAGGGAACCCAACCTACGAGCAGTACTTC.

About this clonotype: This sequence may be a read error, since a much larger clone differs from it by one base. This is likely a read error, given that the CDR3 carries no conserved phenylalanine or tryptophan at its end. The rearrangement joins TRBV13 to TRBJ2-3, with 7 bases that match TRBD2. The V segment lost 2 bases and the J segment 4 bases; nucleotides outside the gene matches: 6. Germline V gene sequence: CDR1 PRHDT, CDR2 FYEKMQ (reference sequence). The CDR3 sequence is 15 residues long. The DNA of the CDR3 is TGTGCCAGCAGCTTATCGGCGGGAGTCTCAGATACGCAGTATTGT. Translating it yields CASSLSAGVSDTQYC.

This clonotype was recorded many times. The chain recombines TRBV7-9 with TRBJ2-3; 12 nucleotides line up with TRBD2. The germline CDR1 and CDR2 sequences are SEHNR and FQNEAQ (reference sequence). This CDR3 region has 16 residues. V gave up 5 bases and J gave up 0 bases; unmatched junction bases: 3. The CDR3 region has the DNA TGTGCCAGCAGCACGGGACTAGCGGGTAGCACAGATACGCAGTATTTT. It codes for CASSTGLAGSTDTQYF.

This clonotype was seen repeatedly, ten times or more. V is TRBV7-9 and J is TRBJ2-1; D gene uncertain. The CDR3 is made up of 14 amino acids. CDR1 and CDR2 (germline): SEHNR, FQNEAQ (reference sequence). The V end lost 0 bases, the J end lost 5 bases, and 8 bases lay between the germline ends. The CDR3 DNA reads TGTGCCAGCAGCTTAGCCCTCAATGACAATGAGCAGTTCTTC. Encoded protein: CASSLALNDNEQFF.

There are a few counts of this clonotype. The chain couples TRBV7-2 to TRBJ2-7; the match to TRBD1 covers 7 bases. Germline assignment: CDR1 SGHTA and CDR2 FQGNSA. J lost 0 bases, V lost 1 base, and 6 bases had no gene match. The CDR3 runs to 16 residues. CDR3 sequence reads: CASSLGGRGNSYEQYF. CDR3 sequence (DNA): TGTGCCAGCAGCTTAGGCGGCAGGGGGAACTCCTACGAGCAGTACTTC.